This TCR beta chain was documented in a study of blood T cell repertoires in COVID-19. This CDR3 has 14 amino acids. Germline assignment: CDR1 MGHRA and CDR2 YSYEKL. Trimming left V 1 base short and J 4 bases short, with 7 bases between. Authors' methods: Amplified reference gene primers provided the basis for estimating nucleated cell counts. Some clones are missing from TCRdb's copy, which holds only in-frame ones; the method was immunoSEQ multiplex PCR. V, J and clone size derive from that table, while D and trimming were established from the DNA sequence. The profile shows 400,000 to 550,000 clones, 80% to 90% of them singletons.

The chain joins TRBV4-1 to TRBJ2-2, with D hard to call. The origin of this receptor is a woman in her 30s with acute or convalescent COVID-19. The sample was peripheral blood. The CDR3 DNA is TGCGCCAGCAGCCAAGTACAGAGCACCGGGGAGCTGTTTTTT. The encoded protein is CASSQVQSTGELFF.